In this sample, the clone carrying this TCR beta chain turned up a few times. Its antigen is undetermined. The sample belongs to a study of blood T cells in healthy people across ages. Turning to the study itself: Capture via template switching afforded approximately one barcoded beta molecule per two T cells. Findings and caveats of the study: There were more naive CD4+ cells and higher diversity in long-lived donors than in aged donors.

Primers used in a second PCR of roughly 6 to 12 cycles were a sample-barcoded 5' primer and a J-beta primer mix. Each cDNA molecule, via a template-switch adaptor with 12 random nucleotides, was tagged. Each CDR3 protein gets one entry after TCRdb re-called the 5' RACE reads with MiXCR. The sample holds about 970,000 distinct CDR3 sequences, roughly half seen once. Each sample used at least 6 million PBMCs. V was trimmed by 4 bases and J by 0 bases, leaving 10 bases between them. The CDR3 runs 14 residues. Germline V lookup: CDR1 SGHDN, CDR2 FVKESK. The receptor was isolated from a woman aged 55 to 70 in good health. The chain recombines TRBV14 with TRBJ2-7; D may match TRBD1 or TRBD2 (5 bases each). Sequenced sample: blood. In DNA, the CDR3 is TGTGCCAGCAGCCGGGGGACGAGCTCCTACGAGCAGTACTTC. It encodes CASSRGTSSYEQYF. Together with reference TRBV14 and TRBJ2-7, the CDR3 gives the full variable domain: EAGVTQFPSHSVIEKGQTVTLRCDPISGHDNLYWYRRVMGKEIKFLLHFVKESKQDESGMPNNRFLAERTGGTYSTLKVQPAELEDSGVYFCASSRGTSSYEQYFGPGTRLTVT.